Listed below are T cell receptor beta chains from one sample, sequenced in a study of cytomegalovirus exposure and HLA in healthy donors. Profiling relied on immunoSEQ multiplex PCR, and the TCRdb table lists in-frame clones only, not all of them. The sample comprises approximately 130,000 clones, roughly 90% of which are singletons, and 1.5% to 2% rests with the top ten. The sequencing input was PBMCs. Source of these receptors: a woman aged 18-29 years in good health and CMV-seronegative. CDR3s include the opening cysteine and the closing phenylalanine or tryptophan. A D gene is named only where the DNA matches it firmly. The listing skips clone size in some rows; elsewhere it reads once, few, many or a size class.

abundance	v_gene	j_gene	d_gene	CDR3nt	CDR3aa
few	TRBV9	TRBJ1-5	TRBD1	TGTGCCAGCAGCGCGGGACAGGGGAACCAGCCCCAGCATTTT	CASSAGQGNQPQHF
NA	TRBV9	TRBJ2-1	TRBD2	TGTGCCAGCAGCGCTAGCGGGGGGATCTACAATGAGCAGTTCTTC	CASSASGGIYNEQFF
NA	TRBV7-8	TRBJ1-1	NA	TGTGCCAGCAGCTTGGGCACCGGGGGAGCGAACACTGAAGCTTTCTTT	CASSLGTGGANTEAFF
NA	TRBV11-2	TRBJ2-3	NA	TGTGCCAGCAGCTCAGCGGCCCTTAGCACAGATACGCAGTATTTT	CASSSAALSTDTQYF
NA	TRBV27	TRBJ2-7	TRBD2	TGTGCCAGCAGTTTCGGGACTAGCTCTGGCGAGCAGTACTTC	CASSFGTSSGEQYF
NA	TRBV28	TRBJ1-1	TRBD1	TGTGCCAGCAGCACAACAGGGGCGATAGATGAAGCTTTCTTT	CASSTTGAIDEAFF
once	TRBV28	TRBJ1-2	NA	TGTGCCAGCAGTTTTGCTATTCTCAACTATGGCTACACCTTC	CASSFAILNYGYTF
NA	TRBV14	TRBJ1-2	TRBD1	TGTGCCAGCAGCGCGAAGGGGGACAGGGTTTGCTATGGCTACACCTTC	CASSAKGDRVCYGYTF
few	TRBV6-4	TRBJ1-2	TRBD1	TGTGCCAGCAGTGACTCGGTAGGGACAGCGGGCTACACCTTC	CASSDSVGTAGYTF
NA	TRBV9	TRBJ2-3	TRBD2	TGTGCCAGCAGCGCCGGGGGGGTAGCGGAAACAGATACGCAGTATTTT	CASSAGGVAETDTQYF